One and the same sample provided the 5 T cell receptor beta chains below, sequenced in a study of T cells in Graves' hyperthyroidism and ophthalmopathy. Template material for amplifying TCR beta CDR3 regions consisted of RNA transcripts. TCR CDR3 regions were first amplified by RT-PCR with HTBI primers. MiXCR was run by TCRdb on the multiplex PCR reads, yielding one entry per CDR3 protein. Among around 690,000 distinct CDR3 sequences listed, around a sixth were seen once. The source material was blood. The receptors derive from a man between 45 and 60 years old with Graves' hyperthyroidism.

This clonotype was counted at least ten times. The chain combines TRBV10-3 with TRBJ2-3; 12 nucleotides align to TRBD2. The length of the CDR3 is 16 residues. J lost 6 bases, V lost 2 bases, and 6 bases had no gene match. Per germline, CDR1 ENHRY and CDR2 SYGVKD. The CDR3, as DNA: TGTGCCATCAGTGAGACGACTAGCGGGAGTAGGGATACGCAGTATTTT. Its translation is CAISETTSGSRDTQYF.

V and J are TRBV7-9 and TRBJ1-4; D may be TRBD1 (5 bases). Per the germline V gene, CDR1 is SEHNR and CDR2 is FQNEAQ (reference sequence). This CDR3 spans 14 amino acids. V dropped 5 bases and J dropped 6 bases, with 13 bases sitting between them. In DNA, the CDR3 is TGTGCCAGCAGCCCCGGGACGGTATATGAAAAACTGTTTTTT. Residues: CASSPGTVYEKLFF.

As for this clonotype: With a much larger clone just one base away, this may be a read error. This chain joins TRBV28 and TRBJ2-6, with TRBD1 as a possible D gene (5 bases). The germline gives CDR1 MDHEN, CDR2 SYDVKM. This CDR3 is built from 17 residues. Here the CDR3 reads CASSLLRVLSGANVPTF. CDR3 DNA sequence: TGTGCCAGCAGTTTGCTTAGGGTCCTCTCTGGGGCCAACGTCCCGACTTTC. Full variable domain (outside the CDR3, taken from reference TRBV28 and TRBJ2-6): DVKVTQSSRYLVKRTGEKVFLECVQDMDHENMFWYRQDPGLGLRLIYFSYDVKMKEKGDIPEGYSVSREKKERFSLILESASTNQTSMYLCASSLLRVLSGANVPTFGAGSRLTVL.

This clonotype showed up many times. This chain connects TRBV25-1 to TRBJ1-6; D is possibly TRBD1 (6 bases). The CDR3 has 16 amino acids. V was clipped by 0 bases and J by 5 bases, with 11 bases between them. Germline V gene data show CDR1 as MGHDK and CDR2 as SYGVNS. The CDR3 DNA follows: TGTGCCAGCAGTGAATATACAACAGGGAATAATTCACCCCTCCACTTT. This encodes CASSEYTTGNNSPLHF.

The chain joins TRBV6-2 or TRBV6-3 to TRBJ2-5, with 7 bases that match TRBD2. Looked up from germline, CDR1 is MNHEY and CDR2 is SVGEGT. V was clipped by 0 bases and J by 4 bases; unmatched bases: 8. CDR3 length equals 16 residues. The CDR3 sequence is CASSYSGLAARETQYF. The CDR3 DNA reads TGTGCCAGCAGTTACTCGGGTCTAGCGGCCAGAGAGACCCAGTACTTC.